This TCR beta chain was sequenced for a study of spatial heterogeneity in lung cancer. TCRdb passed the 5' RACE reads through MiXCR, listing each CDR3 protein once. The table includes 85,000 to 100,000 distinct CDR3 sequences, about 12% detected once. Germline V gene data show CDR1 as SNHLY and CDR2 as FYNNEI. The length of the CDR3 is 13 residues. V lost 6 bases and J lost 6, with 15 bases in between. Time point given: sample taken at primary tumor resection. Extraction of whole RNA from tumor, nontumor lung or frozen PBMC preceded unsorted sequencing. The sample here was PBMCs, taken at surgery. The clonotype was recovered from a male donor with early-stage non-small cell lung cancer. This chain joins TRBV2 and TRBJ2-7; D call uncertain. The CDR3 DNA reads TGTGCCAGCAGGCTAGTCGAATCGGGCGAGCAGTACTTC. Protein: CASRLVESGEQYF. The full variable domain, with the rest looked up from reference TRBV2 and TRBJ2-7, is EPEVTQTPSHQVTQMGQEVILRCVPISNHLYFYWYRQILGQKVEFLVSFYNNEISEKSEIFDDQFSVERPDGSNFTLKIRSTKLEDSAMYFCASRLVESGEQYFGPGTRLTVT.